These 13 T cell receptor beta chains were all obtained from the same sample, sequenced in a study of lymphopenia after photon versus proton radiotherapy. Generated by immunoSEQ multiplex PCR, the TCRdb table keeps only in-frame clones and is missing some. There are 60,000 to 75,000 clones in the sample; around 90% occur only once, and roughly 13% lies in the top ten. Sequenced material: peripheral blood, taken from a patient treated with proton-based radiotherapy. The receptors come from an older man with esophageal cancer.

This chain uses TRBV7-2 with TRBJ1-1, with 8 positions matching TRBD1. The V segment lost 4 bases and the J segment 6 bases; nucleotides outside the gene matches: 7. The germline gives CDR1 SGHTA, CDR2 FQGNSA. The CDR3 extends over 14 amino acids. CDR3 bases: TGTGCCAGCAGCTCAGGACAGGGCTTTTCTGAAGCTTTCTTT. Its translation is CASSSGQGFSEAFF. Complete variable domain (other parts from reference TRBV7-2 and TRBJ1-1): GAGVSQSPSNKVTEKGKDVELRCDPISGHTALYWYRQSLGQGLEFLIYFQGNSAPDKSGLPSDRFSAERTGGSVSTLTIQRTQQEDSAVYLCASSSGQGFSEAFFGQGTRLTVV.

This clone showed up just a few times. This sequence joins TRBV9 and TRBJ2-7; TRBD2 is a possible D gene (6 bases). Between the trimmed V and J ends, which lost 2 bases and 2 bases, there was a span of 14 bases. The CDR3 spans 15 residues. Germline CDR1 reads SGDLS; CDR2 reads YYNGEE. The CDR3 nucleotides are TGTGCCAGCAGCGTTCTCCGGGGGATGACCTACGAGCAGTACTTC. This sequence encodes CASSVLRGMTYEQYF.

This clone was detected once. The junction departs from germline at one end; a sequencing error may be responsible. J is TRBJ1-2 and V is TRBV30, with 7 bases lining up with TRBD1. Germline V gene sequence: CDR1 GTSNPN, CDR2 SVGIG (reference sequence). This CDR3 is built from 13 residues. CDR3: CAWSVFGQAGLGF. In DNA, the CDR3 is TGTGCCTGGAGTGTTTTTGGACAGGCCGGGCTGGGCTTC.

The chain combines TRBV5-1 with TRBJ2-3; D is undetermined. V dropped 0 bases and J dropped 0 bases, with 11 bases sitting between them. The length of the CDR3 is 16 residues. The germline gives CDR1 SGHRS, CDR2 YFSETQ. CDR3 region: CASSLGASLSTDTQYF. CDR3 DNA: TGCGCCAGCAGCTTGGGGGCTTCCCTGAGCACAGATACGCAGTATTTT. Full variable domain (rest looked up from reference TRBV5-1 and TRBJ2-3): KAGVTQTPRYLIKTRGQQVTLSCSPISGHRSVSWYQQTPGQGLQFLFEYFSETQRNKGNFPGRFSGRQFSNSRSEMNVSTLELGDSALYLCASSLGASLSTDTQYFGPGTRLTVL.

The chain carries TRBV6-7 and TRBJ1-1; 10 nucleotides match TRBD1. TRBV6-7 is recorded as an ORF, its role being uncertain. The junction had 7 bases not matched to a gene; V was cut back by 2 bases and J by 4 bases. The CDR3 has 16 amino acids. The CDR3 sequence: CASSYPGTGVPTEAFF. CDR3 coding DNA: TGTGCCAGCAGTTACCCGGGGACAGGGGTTCCCACTGAAGCTTTCTTT.

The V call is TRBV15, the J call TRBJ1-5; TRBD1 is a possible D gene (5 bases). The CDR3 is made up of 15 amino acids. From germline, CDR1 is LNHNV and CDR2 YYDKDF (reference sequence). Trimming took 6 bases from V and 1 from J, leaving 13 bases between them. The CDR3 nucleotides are TGTGCCACCAGTCGGGGTGGGGGGAGCAATCAGCCCCAGCATTTT. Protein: CATSRGGGSNQPQHF. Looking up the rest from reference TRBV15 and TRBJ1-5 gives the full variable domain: DAMVIQNPRYQVTQFGKPVTLSCSQTLNHNVMYWYQQKSSQAPKLLFHYYDKDFNNEADTPDNFQSRRPNTSFCFLDIRSPGLGDTAMYLCATSRGGGSNQPQHFGDGTRLSIL.

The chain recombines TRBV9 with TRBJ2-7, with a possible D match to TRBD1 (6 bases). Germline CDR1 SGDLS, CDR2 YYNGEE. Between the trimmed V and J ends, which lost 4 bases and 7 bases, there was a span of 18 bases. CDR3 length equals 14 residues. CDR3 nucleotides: TGTGCCAGCAGCCTTGCCCCAGGGGCGAGTGAGCAGTACTTC. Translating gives CASSLAPGASEQYF.

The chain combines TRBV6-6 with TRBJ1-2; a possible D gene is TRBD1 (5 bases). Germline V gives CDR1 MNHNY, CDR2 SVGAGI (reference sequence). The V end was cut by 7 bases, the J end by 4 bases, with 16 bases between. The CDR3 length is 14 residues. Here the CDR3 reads CASKKADRSYGYTF. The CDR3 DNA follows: TGTGCCAGCAAAAAGGCCGACAGAAGCTATGGCTACACCTTC.

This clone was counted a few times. The CDR3 DNA follows: TGTGCCAGCTCTCGCGAGGCGCAGGAGGGCATTCAGTACTTC. As protein: CASSREAQEGIQYF. The V call is TRBV9, the J call TRBJ2-4; a weak D match, TRBD2 (6 bases). The V gene lost 7 bases and the J gene lost 9 bases, with 20 bases spanning the gap. CDR1 is SGDLS and CDR2 is YYNGEE in the germline V gene. The CDR3 sequence is 14 residues long.

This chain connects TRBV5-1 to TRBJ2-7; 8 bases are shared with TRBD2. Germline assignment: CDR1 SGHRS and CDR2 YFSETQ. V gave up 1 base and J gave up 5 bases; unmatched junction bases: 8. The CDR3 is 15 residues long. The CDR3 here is CASSLSGGLFNEQYF. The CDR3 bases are TGCGCCAGCAGCTTGTCGGGGGGGCTCTTCAACGAGCAGTACTTC.

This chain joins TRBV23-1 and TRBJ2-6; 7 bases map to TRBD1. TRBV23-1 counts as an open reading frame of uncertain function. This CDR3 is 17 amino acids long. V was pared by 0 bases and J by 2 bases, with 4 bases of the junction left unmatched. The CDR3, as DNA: TGCGCCAGCAGTCAATCAAGAAGGGGGCCTGGGGCCAACGTCCTGACTTTC. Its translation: CASSQSRRGPGANVLTF.

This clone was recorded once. The CDR3 DNA follows: TGTGCCAGCAGTGGTACAGGGAGTAGCACAGATACGCAGTATTTT. Protein sequence: CASSGTGSSTDTQYF. This chain uses TRBV2 with TRBJ2-3, with D possibly matching TRBD1 (6 bases). V was clipped by 4 bases and J by 0 bases, with 11 bases between them. The CDR3 spans 15 residues. Germline V gives CDR1 SNHLY, CDR2 FYNNEI.

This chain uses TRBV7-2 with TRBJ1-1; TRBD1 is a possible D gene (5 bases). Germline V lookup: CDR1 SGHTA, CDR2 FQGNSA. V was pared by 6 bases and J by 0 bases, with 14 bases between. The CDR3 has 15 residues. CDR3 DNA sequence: TGTGCCAGCAGTTTCCTCGGGGCCTTGAACACTGAAGCTTTCTTT. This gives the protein CASSFLGALNTEAFF. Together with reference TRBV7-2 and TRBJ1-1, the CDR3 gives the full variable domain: GAGVSQSPSNKVTEKGKDVELRCDPISGHTALYWYRQSLGQGLEFLIYFQGNSAPDKSGLPSDRFSAERTGGSVSTLTIQRTQQEDSAVYLCASSFLGALNTEAFFGQGTRLTVV.